What follows describes a single T cell receptor (beta chain). The clone's antigen remains unknown. No qualities accompany the bases; no much larger clone lies one base away. This specimen belongs to a study of T-cell reconstitution after alpha-beta-depleted transplantation in children (dated by TCRdb to about 2016). Regarding the complete study: Using TCR repertoire profiling, the study quantitatively followed how T-cell immune reconstitution unfolded in children after TCRalphabeta/CD19-depleted allogeneic hematopoietic cell transplantation. What the research found in general, with its limitations: The high TCRbeta diversity at day 60 in some patients was ascribed to recipient T cells and intrathymic progenitors that had survived conditioning. The frequencies of hyperexpanded clones fell over the following months, and after one year, T-cell counts and TCRbeta diversity were mostly attributed to newly produced T cells. The apparently early recovery of alphabetaT-cell counts about two months after transplant reportedly depended on only several hundred rapidly expanded clones that came from non-depleted graft cells.

Preparation of the library involved PCR. For sequencing, an Illumina HiSeq 2500 was employed. TCR libraries were prepared with molecular barcoding, using unique molecular identifiers to normalize TCRbeta repertoire quantification. TCRdb applied fastp at Q25 and MiXCR to the public reads, then kept only in-frame beta chains. Rows with one shared CDR3 protein collapse into an entry with the most common genes and DNA. Recorded for this sample are hundreds of thousands of distinct CDR3 sequences; less than 20% of them occurred a single time. Of the sample, under 6% falls within the top ten clones. The treatment or condition label, as the study defines it: allogeneic hematopoietic cell transplantation with graft depleted of TCRalphabeta T cells and CD19 B cells. Transplant recipients were children who received TCRalphabeta/CD19-depleted allogeneic hematopoietic cell grafts. Source: PBMCs, mostly from graft donor cells, taken 360 days after TCRalphabeta/CD19-depleted stem cell transplant. This clonotype was obtained from a male patient under 18 who had a stem cell transplant for acute lymphoblastic leukemia, so the T cells may come from the graft donor.

The CDR3 region reads CASSFYPTIQETQYF. The bases read TGCGCCAGCAGCTTCTACCCGACGATCCAAGAGACCCAGTACTTC. The V and J segments used are TRBV4-1 and TRBJ2-5; the D gene cannot be named for sure. V drops 5 bases and J drops 1 base, leaving 14 bases in between. Measured from the cysteine to the phenylalanine, the CDR3 is 15 residues long. Of all the DNA, just the CDR3 is kept, 45 bases in frame from base 1. The germline V gene encodes CDR1 MGHRA and CDR2 YSYEKL.